These 13 T cell receptor beta chains were sequenced from one sample in a study of blood T cell repertoires in COVID-19. Produced via immunoSEQ multiplex PCR; TCRdb's table is partial and in-frame only. The sample holds about 90,000 clones, about 90% seen once. The sequenced sample was peripheral blood. These receptors were taken from a human donor with active COVID-19. The donor label of this sample is uncertain.

V gene TRBV5-5 combines with J gene TRBJ1-1, with D uncertain. This CDR3 has 13 amino acids. Between the trimmed V and J ends, which lost 6 bases and 2 bases, there was a span of 11 bases. Germline CDR1 is SGHKS and CDR2 is YYEKEE (reference sequence). The CDR3 DNA reads as TGTGCCAGCAACGAGACACCCAACACTGAAGCTTTCTTT. Amino acid sequence: CASNETPNTEAFF.

The CDR3 DNA reads as TGCGCCAGCAGCTTGGACGGGACAGGGGCAGATACGCAGTATTTT. It translates to CASSLDGTGADTQYF. The chain has TRBV5-1 and TRBJ2-3; 10 nucleotides align to TRBD1. Unmatched junction bases numbered 2, after V lost 0 bases and J lost 4 bases. Germline CDR1 is SGHRS and CDR2 is YFSETQ. This CDR3 has 15 residues.

This clone was counted once. This CDR3 reads CASSRSSGNTIYF. CDR3 nucleotide sequence: TGTGCCAGCAGTAGGAGCTCTGGAAACACCATATATTTT. V and J are TRBV6-5 and TRBJ1-3; no firm D call. The CDR3 is made up of 13 amino acids. The germline V gene encodes CDR1 MNHEY and CDR2 SVGAGI. V lost 5 bases to trimming and J lost 0 bases, with 5 bases between them.

This chain connects TRBV7-9 to TRBJ2-5; TRBD1 is a possible D gene (6 bases). The germline gives CDR1 SEHNR, CDR2 FQNEAQ (reference sequence). This CDR3 spans 14 amino acids. Trimming shortened V by 4 bases and J by 5 bases, and 14 bases separated the two germline ends. This CDR3 reads CASSWTVQGETQYF. The DNA of the CDR3 is TGTGCCAGCAGCTGGACAGTCCAGGGGGAGACCCAGTACTTC.

This chain connects TRBV2 to TRBJ1-3; 9 bases match TRBD1. The CDR3 has 15 amino acids. The V gene's germline CDR1 is SNHLY and CDR2 FYNNEI. After removal of 5 bases from V and 8 bases from J, the junction contained 10 bases not matched to a gene. This CDR3 reads CASSLVTGGSDTIYF. The CDR3 region has the DNA TGTGCCAGCAGTCTCGTAACAGGGGGCAGTGACACCATATATTTT.

J is TRBJ2-1 and V is TRBV5-1; 11 bases agree with TRBD2. Germline-derived CDR1 and CDR2 are SGHRS and YFSETQ. After removal of 0 bases from V and 4 bases from J, the junction contained 6 bases not matched to a gene. This CDR3 is 17 amino acids long. The CDR3, as DNA: TGCGCCAGCAGCTTGGGTCTAGCGGGGGGTTTGTACAATGAGCAGTTCTTC. This sequence encodes CASSLGLAGGLYNEQFF.

In this sample, this clone turned up once. The chain joins TRBV6-1 to TRBJ1-2; the D is unclear. Trimming stripped 3 bases from V and 6 bases from J, with 17 bases between. Germline CDR1 and CDR2: MNHNS and SASEGT. CDR3 length: 15 residues. CDR3 in DNA: TGTGCCAGCAGTGAGGCTCCAGAACTATCGGATGGCTACACCTTC. Translation: CASSEAPELSDGYTF.

This clone was seen a single time. CDR3 sequence reads: CASSSPRGKLYGYTF. The CDR3 region has the DNA TGTGCCAGCAGCTCTCCCAGGGGGAAACTCTATGGCTACACCTTC. The rearrangement uses TRBV11-2 and TRBJ1-2; TRBD1 agrees at 7 bases. V lost 4 bases to trimming and J lost 4 bases; unmatched junction nucleotides: 9. The CDR3 extends over 15 amino acids. Germline-derived CDR1 and CDR2 are SGHAT and FQNNGV.

J is TRBJ2-1 and V is TRBV6-5, with 11 positions matching TRBD2. The CDR3 runs 15 residues. The trim removed 2 bases at V and 5 bases at J, leaving 2 bases unmatched. Germline V gives CDR1 MNHEY, CDR2 SVGAGI. CDR3 sequence (DNA): TGTGCCAGCAGTTACGAGACTAGCGGGAACAATGAGCAGTTCTTC. Its translation: CASSYETSGNNEQFF.

The rearrangement links TRBV19 to TRBJ1-2; D possibly corresponds to TRBD1 (6 bases). The CDR3 totals 16 residues. The V and J ends lost 5 bases and 0 bases respectively, with 16 bases between them. The germline V gene has CDR1 LNHDA and CDR2 SQIVND (reference sequence). The CDR3 is CASSPDTGNANYGYTF. The CDR3 DNA follows: TGTGCCAGTAGTCCGGATACAGGGAACGCTAACTATGGCTACACCTTC.

The V and J genes are TRBV15 and TRBJ2-5, with 8 bases identical to TRBD2. The J segment lost 4 bases and the V segment lost 1 base, leaving 5 bases of the junction unmatched. The CDR3 has 15 amino acids. Per germline, CDR1 LNHNV and CDR2 YYDKDF (reference sequence). CDR3 sequence: CATSRVGGAGETQYF. CDR3 bases: TGTGCCACCAGCAGAGTCGGGGGGGCGGGAGAGACCCAGTACTTC.

This clone came up once. The J gene is TRBJ2-3, the V gene TRBV19; 10 bases fit TRBD2. Germline CDR1 is LNHDA and CDR2 is SQIVND (reference sequence). V shed 4 bases and J 4 bases; nucleotides not matched to a gene: 5. The CDR3 sequence is 15 residues long. This CDR3 is CASSTLAGGADTQYF. The CDR3 DNA is TGTGCCAGTAGTACCTTAGCGGGGGGAGCAGATACGCAGTATTTT.

This clone was picked up one time. The rearrangement joins TRBV5-5 to TRBJ2-3; TRBD2 agrees at 8 bases. The germline V gene has CDR1 SGHKS and CDR2 YYEKEE (reference sequence). The CDR3 has 16 residues. Trimming cost V 5 bases and J 5 bases; bases outside gene matches: 13. CDR3 loop: CASRAESGGAQDTQYF. CDR3 nucleotides: TGTGCCAGCAGAGCCGAGTCCGGGGGGGCCCAAGATACGCAGTATTTT.